This entry features one T cell receptor beta chain sequence. Primers for the PCR totalled 60 Vbeta and 13 Jbeta. Data came from immunoSEQ multiplex PCR; TCRdb stores just in-frame clones and leaves some out. The sample records roughly 150,000 clones, 65% to 90% being singletons. This record comes from a study of cytomegalovirus exposure and HLA in healthy donors. Sample: PBMCs. The receptor's source is a male donor in good health and CMV-seronegative.

The CDR3 sequence is CASSLEQGMGQETQYF. CDR3 nucleotides: TGTGCCAGCAGCTTGGAACAGGGGATGGGCCAAGAGACCCAGTACTTC. The chain is built from TRBV5-8 and TRBJ2-5, with TRBD1 identical over 7 bases. Germline CDR1 and CDR2: SGHTS and YDEGEE. The V and J ends lost 0 bases and 1 base, in that order; junction bases with no gene match: 6. CDR3 length: 16 amino acids.